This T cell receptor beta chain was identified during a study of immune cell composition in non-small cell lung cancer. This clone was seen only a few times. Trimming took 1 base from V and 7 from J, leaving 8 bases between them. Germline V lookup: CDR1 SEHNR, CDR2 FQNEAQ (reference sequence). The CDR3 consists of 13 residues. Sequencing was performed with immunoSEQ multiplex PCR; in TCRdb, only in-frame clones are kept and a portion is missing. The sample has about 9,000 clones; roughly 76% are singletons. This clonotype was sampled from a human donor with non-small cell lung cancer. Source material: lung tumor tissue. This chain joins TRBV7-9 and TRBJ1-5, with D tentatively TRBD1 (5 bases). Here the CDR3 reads CASSLGGDQPQHF. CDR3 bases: TGTGCCAGCAGCTTAGGGGGGGACCAGCCCCAGCATTTT.